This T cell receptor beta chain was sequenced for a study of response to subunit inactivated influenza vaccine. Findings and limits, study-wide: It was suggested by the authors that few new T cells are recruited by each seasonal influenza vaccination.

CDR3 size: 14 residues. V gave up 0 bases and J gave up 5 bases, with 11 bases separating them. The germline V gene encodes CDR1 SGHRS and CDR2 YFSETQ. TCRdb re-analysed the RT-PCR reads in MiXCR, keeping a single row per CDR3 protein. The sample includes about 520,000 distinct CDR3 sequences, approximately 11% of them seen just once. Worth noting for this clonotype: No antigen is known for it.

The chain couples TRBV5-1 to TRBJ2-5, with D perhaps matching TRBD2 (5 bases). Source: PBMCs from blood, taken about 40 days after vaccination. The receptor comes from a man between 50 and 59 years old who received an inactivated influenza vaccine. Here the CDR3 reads CASSLESGGETQYF. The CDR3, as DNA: TGCGCCAGCAGCTTGGAGTCAGGCGGGGAGACCCAGTACTTC.